This T cell receptor (beta chain) was identified in a study of T cell repertoires in cytomegalovirus infection. About the study: Public TCR beta signatures were indicative of both CMV infection and a matching HLA type.

This CDR3 spans 13 amino acids. Looked up from germline, CDR1 is MNHEY and CDR2 is SVGEGT. Trimming stripped 0 bases from V and 3 bases from J, with 6 bases between. TCRdb analysed the reads with MiXCR anew, one entry per CDR3 protein. The sample shows hundreds of thousands of distinct CDR3 sequences, around a third of them seen only once. Study-wide points: People with CMV and the relevant HLA were identified by cumulative public TCR beta family frequency. Clonotype analysis showed dominance of the ex vivo response by HLA-C-restricted CMV-specific TCR beta clonotypes.

In regard to this clonotype: The antigen is undetermined.

This material consisted of cultured PBMCs, taken from culture after CMV antigen stimulation. This TCR was recovered from a human donor in good health (CMV status not recorded). Some clones in this sample may be carry-over from other donors' samples. The V call is TRBV6-2 or TRBV6-3, the J call TRBJ2-7; D remains ambiguous. This chain's CDR3 is CASSYSNFYEQYF. DNA for the CDR3: TGTGCCAGCAGTTACTCGAATTTCTACGAGCAGTACTTC.